This T cell receptor beta chain was sequenced in a study of cytomegalovirus exposure and HLA in healthy donors. The PCR was carried out with 60 Vbeta primers and 13 Jbeta primers. The repertoire was sequenced with immunoSEQ multiplex PCR; TCRdb's copy has only in-frame clones and lacks some. Of 150,000 to 200,000 clones in the sample, roughly four fifths were seen once. What was sequenced was PBMCs. This receptor was identified in a male donor in good health and CMV-seropositive.

The CDR3 region has the DNA TGCGCCAGCAGCCTTAGCGGGGCCGGCACAGATACGCAGTATTTT. This codes for CASSLSGAGTDTQYF. The chain uses TRBV4-3 and TRBJ2-3; 8 nucleotides align to TRBD2. Looked up from germline, CDR1 is LGHNA and CDR2 is YSLEER. CDR3 size: 15 residues. Trimming at V came to 4 bases and at J to 1 base, leaving 4 bases not matched to a gene.